The source of this T cell receptor (beta chain) is a study of glioma-infiltrating T cells after dendritic cell vaccination. About the research overall: Between about 2003 and 2013, patients got autologous tumor lysate-pulsed dendritic cell vaccines. Dendritic cell vaccine was injected intradermally three times, biweekly.

Selection required adequate fresh-frozen tumor tissue plus more than two years' survival data. This CDR3 has 13 amino acids. The V end lost 4 bases, the J end lost 7 bases, and 10 bases lay between the germline ends. CDR1 is SGHTA, CDR2 FQGNSA, per germline. Up to 2 ug genomic DNA was used for TCRB CDR3 amplification. Sequenced by immunoSEQ multiplex PCR; TCRdb stores in-frame clones only, minus some. Found here are about 32,000 clones, 90% of them singletons; the top ten hold 2.2%. The TCR originated in a human donor with glioblastoma. The chain has TRBV7-2 and TRBJ2-2; D remains ambiguous. The sample in question was blood, obtained before dendritic cell vaccination. The CDR3 DNA sequence: TGTGCCAGCAGCTCGAGGAGCCGCGGGGAGCTGTTTTTT. Protein product: CASSSRSRGELFF.